The rows below give T cell receptor beta chains drawn from one sample of a study of blood T cell repertoires in COVID-19. Assay: immunoSEQ multiplex PCR; the TCRdb copy retains only in-frame clones and omits some. The sample includes 90,000 to 150,000 clones, 65% to 80% of them seen just once. Sequencing input: peripheral blood. The receptors come from a man between 65 and 85 years old with acute or convalescent COVID-19. CDR3s include the opening cysteine and the closing phenylalanine or tryptophan. D genes are given only for firm matches. The listing skips clone size in some rows; elsewhere it reads once, few, many or a size class.

d_gene	abundance	j_gene	v_gene	CDR3aa	CDR3nt
NA	NA	TRBJ1-5	TRBV15	CATRPLIGQPQHF	TGTGCCACCAGGCCCCTGATTGGCCAGCCCCAGCATTTT
NA	NA	TRBJ2-1	TRBV5-5	CASSLLDGGVEQFF	TGTGCCAGCAGCTTATTGGACGGGGGTGTGGAGCAGTTCTTC
NA	NA	TRBJ2-3	TRBV2	CASSDGSSRDTQYF	TGTGCCAGCAGTGACGGGAGCAGTAGGGATACGCAGTATTTT
NA	NA	TRBJ2-1	TRBV9	CASSVEGSGSNEQFF	TGTGCCAGCAGCGTAGAAGGTAGCGGAAGCAATGAGCAGTTCTTC
NA	NA	TRBJ2-7	TRBV12-3/TRBV12-4	CASSLASAYEQYF	TGTGCCAGCAGTTTAGCCTCCGCCTACGAGCAGTACTTC
NA	NA	TRBJ2-7	TRBV5-5	CASSFGRTGLENSYEQYF	TGTGCCAGCAGCTTTGGGAGAACTGGCCTGGAGAACTCCTACGAGCAGTACTTC
NA	NA	TRBJ1-6	TRBV7-2	CASSLGQYSYNSPLHF	TGTGCCAGCAGCTTAGGACAGTACTCCTATAATTCACCCCTCCACTTT
NA	NA	TRBJ2-7	TRBV5-6	CASSLYGSSYEQYF	TGTGCCAGCAGCTTGTACGGGAGCTCCTACGAGCAGTACTTC
TRBD1	NA	TRBJ1-2	TRBV28	CASSFLDRAGYTF	TGTGCCAGCAGTTTCCTGGACAGGGCTGGCTACACCTTC
NA	NA	TRBJ1-5	TRBV7-2	CASSSRSYQPQHF	TGTGCCAGCAGCTCCCGGTCTTATCAGCCCCAGCATTTT
NA	NA	TRBJ1-1	TRBV4-1	CASSQDDTRGGDTEAFF	TGCGCCAGCAGTCAAGATGATACGCGGGGGGGAGACACTGAAGCTTTCTTT
TRBD1	NA	TRBJ1-5	TRBV6-5	CASSYPTGANQPQHF	TGTGCCAGCAGTTACCCGACAGGGGCAAATCAGCCCCAGCATTTT
NA	once	TRBJ1-5	TRBV28	CASNLRVQPQHF	TGTGCCAGCAACCTGAGGGTACAGCCCCAGCATTTT